Included here is one T cell receptor beta chain sequence, with context. Antigen: not known. This entry belongs to a study of Ad26.COV2.S vaccination and SARS-CoV-2 variants. About the study: COV1001, an Ad26.COV2.S trial, supplied this vaccine-arm donor.

The treatment here: about 20 received Ad26.COV2.S at low or high dose, single or two shots; roughly five received placebo; per-sample allocation not given. Day 63 after the first injection of vaccine or placebo was the sampling time. A Boston adult aged 18-55 years was the donor. General observations from the study: Comparability of non-spike TCR breadth was observed across vaccine and placebo recipients. Vaccine recipients had higher spike-specific TCR breadth than placebo recipients.

The method was immunoSEQ multiplex PCR; TCRdb's version includes in-frame clones alone and lacks a portion of them. The sample yields approximately 480,000 clones, 87% seen once. Trimming pared 1 base from V and 7 bases from J, leaving 20 bases between. The germline V gene encodes CDR1 SGHTA and CDR2 FQGTGA. CDR3 length: 16 residues. The sequence was collected from a person aged 18-60 years who received the Ad26.COV2.S COVID-19 vaccine or a placebo. The sequencing used peripheral blood, collected in a trial of Ad26.COV2.S vaccine versus placebo. The rearrangement links TRBV7-3 to TRBJ2-7; D perhaps matches TRBD2 (5 bases). In nucleotides, the CDR3 is TGTGCCAGCAGCTTAAGCCCGCAGCTAGGCCCGGGGGAGCAGTACTTC. Translating gives CASSLSPQLGPGEQYF.